This TCR beta chain was captured in a study of shared clonotypes between healthy human individuals. Study-level results: The study generally estimated greater richness for naive than memory subsets. What limited the represented genetic and exposure-history diversity was the small number of donors.

The naive CD8 subset, CD45RO-negative cells positively selected for CCR7, excluded terminally differentiated effector memory CD45RA+ cells. The CDR3 covers 14 residues. Germline values: CDR1 MDHEN, CDR2 SYDVKM. Trimming stripped 2 bases from V and 4 bases from J, with 11 bases between. As for this clone: No antigen is known for it.

Investigators spread the genomic DNA of each subset evenly over several immunoSEQ plates. Here immunoSEQ multiplex PCR was the method, and the copy in TCRdb shows in-frame clones only, minus some. The sample has over 2,000,000 clones; 90% to 95% are singletons. The genes are TRBV28 and TRBJ2-5, with D tentatively TRBD1 (5 bases). Material: naive CD8+ T cells from PBMCs. This TCR was recovered from a man aged 18 to 29 in good health. Some clones in this sample may be carry-over from other donors' samples. DNA for the CDR3: TGTGCCAGCAGTTTAGGTGTGACAGTAGAGACCCAGTACTTC. It translates to CASSLGVTVETQYF.